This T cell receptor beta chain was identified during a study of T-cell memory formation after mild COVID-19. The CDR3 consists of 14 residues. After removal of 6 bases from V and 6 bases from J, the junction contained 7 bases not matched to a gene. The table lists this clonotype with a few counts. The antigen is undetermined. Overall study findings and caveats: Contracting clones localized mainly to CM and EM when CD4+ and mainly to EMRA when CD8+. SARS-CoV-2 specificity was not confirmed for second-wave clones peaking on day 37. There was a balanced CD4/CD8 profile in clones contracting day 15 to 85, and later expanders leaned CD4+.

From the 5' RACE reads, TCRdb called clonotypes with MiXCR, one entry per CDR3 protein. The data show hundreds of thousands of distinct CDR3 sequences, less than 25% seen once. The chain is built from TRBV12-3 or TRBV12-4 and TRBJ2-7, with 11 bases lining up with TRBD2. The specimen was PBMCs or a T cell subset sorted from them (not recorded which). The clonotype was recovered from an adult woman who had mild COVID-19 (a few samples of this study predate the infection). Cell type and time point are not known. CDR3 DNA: TGTGCCAGCAGCTTCGGGACTAGCGGAGTCGAGCAGTACTTC. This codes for CASSFGTSGVEQYF.